This TCR beta chain is drawn from a study of shared clonotypes between healthy human individuals. Study-wide results and caveats: Compared with memory subsets, naive subsets generally had larger estimated richness.

CD4+ cell separation produced CD45RA+ naive and CD45RA-negative memory subsets. Using immunoSEQ multiplex PCR, the repertoire was profiled, and TCRdb retains in-frame clones only, with some absent. The sample records over a million clones, around 76% being singletons. Points on this clone: What it binds is not known.

CDR1 is WSHSY and CDR2 is SAAADI in the germline V gene. The V gene lost 6 bases and the J gene lost 0 bases, with 11 bases spanning the gap. The CDR3 sequence is 15 residues long. The clonotype comes from a man aged 18 to 30 in good health. The chain links TRBV10-2 to TRBJ2-2, with a possible D match to TRBD1 (6 bases). Sequencing was carried out using memory CD4+ T cells sorted from blood. Sample subset: CD45RA-negative fraction. CDR3 sequence reads: CASSWTEANTGELFF. Here the CDR3 DNA reads TGCGCCAGCAGCTGGACAGAGGCGAACACCGGGGAGCTGTTTTTT.